One and the same sample provided the 21 T cell receptor beta chains below, sequenced in a study of radiotherapy plus CTLA-4 blockade in lung cancer listed by TCRdb under 2018. Libraries were constructed by the immunoSEQ multiplex PCR assay. TCRdb stores this immuneACCESS table with in-frame sequences only. Part of the clones is absent; in the studies checked, under half of the shortfall reflects unresolved V genes, and no reason is known for the rest. Across this sample there are about 62,000 clones, with about 72% seen only once. 3.5% to 4.5% of the sample is in the top ten clones. The specimen comprised peripheral blood, sampled from a patient treated with radiotherapy plus ipilimumab. Receptor source: a human donor with non-small cell lung cancer who had a complete response to radiotherapy plus ipilimumab.

V usage is TRBV7-9 and J usage is TRBJ2-3; D is unresolved. Per germline, CDR1 SEHNR and CDR2 FQNEAQ (reference sequence). Trimming shortened V by 2 bases and J by 6 bases, and 6 bases separated the two germline ends. The CDR3 is 12 amino acids. The DNA of the CDR3 is TGTGCCAGCAGCTTAACGTTCGATACGCAGTATTTT. This translates into CASSLTFDTQYF.

V usage is TRBV14 and J usage is TRBJ2-1, with 12 bases lining up with TRBD2. With 0 bases clipped from V and 3 bases from J, the junction kept 9 bases outside the gene matches. Germline V gene data show CDR1 as SGHDN and CDR2 as FVKESK. This CDR3 has 19 residues. The CDR3 DNA reads TGTGCCAGCAGCCAAGAGCTAGCGGGAGGGTCCCTCTTCTACAATGAGCAGTTCTTC. It encodes CASSQELAGGSLFYNEQFF.

V usage is TRBV5-8 and J usage is TRBJ2-2; 7 positions match TRBD1. This CDR3 spans 15 amino acids. After removal of 3 bases from V and 1 base from J, the junction contained 3 bases not matched to a gene. Germline assignment: CDR1 SGHTS and CDR2 YDEGEE. The CDR3 loop reads CASSSGTVNTGELFF. The CDR3 nucleotides are TGTGCCAGCAGCTCCGGGACAGTGAACACCGGGGAGCTGTTTTTT.

The J gene is TRBJ2-7, the V gene TRBV5-8; D unresolved. The CDR3 length is 12 residues. Germline loops: CDR1 SGHTS, CDR2 YDEGEE. Trimming removed 0 bases at V and 12 bases at J, with 13 bases between. The CDR3 DNA reads as TGTGCCAGCAGCTTGGCCGTAACAGCTTTGTACGTC. Protein product: CASSLAVTALYV.

V is TRBV28 and J is TRBJ1-6, with a weak D call TRBD1 (6 bases). Germline loops: CDR1 MDHEN, CDR2 SYDVKM. The CDR3 consists of 11 residues. V was pared by 10 bases and J by 7 bases, with 8 bases between. CDR3: CATGQNSPLHF. The CDR3 DNA reads TGTGCCACAGGACAGAATTCACCCCTCCACTTT.

The count of this clone is one. V usage is TRBV2 and J usage is TRBJ2-5; D ambiguous. Germline CDR1 is SNHLY and CDR2 is FYNNEI. Trimming stripped 3 bases from V and 2 bases from J, with 13 bases between. The CDR3 covers 15 residues. The CDR3 reads CASSEESRLQETQYF. CDR3 in DNA: TGTGCCAGCAGTGAGGAGTCACGGCTTCAAGAGACCCAGTACTTC. Full variable domain (outside the CDR3, taken from reference TRBV2 and TRBJ2-5): EPEVTQTPSHQVTQMGQEVILRCVPISNHLYFYWYRQILGQKVEFLVSFYNNEISEKSEIFDDQFSVERPDGSNFTLKIRSTKLEDSAMYFCASSEESRLQETQYFGPGTRLLVL.

A single count supports this clone. The chain links TRBV6-6 to TRBJ2-1; 12 bases agree with TRBD2. This CDR3 has 16 amino acids. Unmatched junction bases numbered 4, after V lost 5 bases and J lost 2 bases. CDR1 and CDR2 (germline): MNHNY, SVGAGI (reference sequence). CDR3 nucleotide sequence: TGTGCCAGCAGTGCAAGGACTAGCGGGACCTACAATGAGCAGTTCTTC. It yields the protein CASSARTSGTYNEQFF.

To note about this clone: An end of the junction differs from the germline gene, which may be a read error. The J gene is TRBJ2-3, the V gene TRBV29-1; D is perhaps TRBD2 (5 bases). This CDR3 is built from 15 residues. Germline CDR1 and CDR2: SQVTM and ANQGSEA. The CDR3 DNA reads TGCAGCGTGGAAGGTAATCGGGGAGATGTAGATACGCAGTATTTT. It is translated as CSVEGNRGDVDTQYF.

This clone appeared a few times. The J gene is TRBJ1-2, the V gene TRBV19; TRBD1 matches at 7 bases. The CDR3 spans 15 residues. Germline values: CDR1 LNHDA, CDR2 SQIVND (reference sequence). V dropped 3 bases and J dropped 5; count of bases not matched to a gene: 9. CDR3 coding DNA: TGTGCCAGTAGTATCGGGGCAGGGGGAATTTATGGCTACACCTTC. Its protein product is CASSIGAGGIYGYTF. Supplemented by reference TRBV19 and TRBJ1-2, the full variable domain reads DGGITQSPKYLFRKEGQNVTLSCEQNLNHDAMYWYRQDPGQGLRLIYYSQIVNDFQKGDIAEGYSVSREKKESFPLTVTSAQKNPTAFYLCASSIGAGGIYGYTFGSGTRLTVV.

V gene TRBV4-3 combines with J gene TRBJ1-2; no definite D call. Trimming took off 0 bases at V and 4 bases at J, with 15 bases between the two ends. Per germline, CDR1 LGHNA and CDR2 YSLEER. The CDR3 sequence is 16 residues long. The CDR3: CASSQDHTGATYGYTF. The DNA for the CDR3 is TGCGCCAGCAGCCAAGATCACACGGGAGCCACCTATGGCTACACCTTC.

V usage is TRBV9 and J usage is TRBJ2-1; D gene uncertain. The CDR3 length is 13 residues. Germline assignment: CDR1 SGDLS and CDR2 YYNGEE. Trimming took off 1 base at V and 9 bases at J, with 11 bases between the two ends. The CDR3 spells CASSVLVGGEQFF. CDR3 in DNA: TGTGCCAGCAGCGTACTCGTAGGCGGTGAGCAGTTCTTC.

The CDR3 here is CASSLTSSPDYEQYF. CDR3 sequence (DNA): TGTGCCAGCAGCTTAACTAGTTCCCCCGACTACGAGCAGTACTTC. This sequence joins TRBV7-2 and TRBJ2-7, with D perhaps TRBD2 (5 bases). The CDR3 extends over 15 amino acids. The germline V gene has CDR1 SGHTA and CDR2 FQGNSA. V dropped 2 bases and J dropped 3 bases, with 14 bases sitting between them. Full variable domain (rest looked up from reference TRBV7-2 and TRBJ2-7): GAGVSQSPSNKVTEKGKDVELRCDPISGHTALYWYRQSLGQGLEFLIYFQGNSAPDKSGLPSDRFSAERTGGSVSTLTIQRTQQEDSAVYLCASSLTSSPDYEQYFGPGTRLTVT.

The rearrangement joins TRBV30 to TRBJ2-3; TRBD1 agrees at 12 bases. The length of the CDR3 is 16 residues. The trim removed 1 base at V and 4 bases at J, leaving 6 bases unmatched. The germline V gene encodes CDR1 GTSNPN and CDR2 SVGIG (reference sequence). CDR3 sequence (DNA): TGTGCCTGGAGTGCCGGGACAGGGGGCCAGGCAGATACGCAGTATTTT. It translates to CAWSAGTGGQADTQYF.

V gene TRBV6-1 combines with J gene TRBJ2-1; D gene uncertain. The V gene's germline CDR1 is MNHNS and CDR2 SASEGT. The CDR3 extends over 14 amino acids. The ends were cut back, 7 bases at V and 0 bases at J, with 10 bases in the middle. The CDR3, as DNA: TGTGCCAGCACCCCACCGGTCTCCTACAATGAGCAGTTCTTC. Translated, it gives CASTPPVSYNEQFF.

The chain couples TRBV2 to TRBJ2-6; 8 nucleotides match TRBD1. Germline CDR1 and CDR2: SNHLY and FYNNEI. V trimming: 6 bases; J trimming: 0 bases; junction bases outside the gene matches: 4. This CDR3 contains 16 residues. As DNA, the CDR3 is TGTGCCAGCAGGCAGGGGGCGGGCTCTGGGGCCAACGTCCTGACTTTC. The encoded protein is CASRQGAGSGANVLTF.

CDR3 region: CASRREATNTEAFF. The CDR3 DNA is TGTGCCAGCAGGCGAGAAGCGACGAACACTGAAGCTTTCTTT. The genes are TRBV2 and TRBJ1-1; no clear D gene. Trimming shortened V by 6 bases and J by 1 base, and 12 bases separated the two germline ends. The CDR3 spans 14 residues. Germline V gene data show CDR1 as SNHLY and CDR2 as FYNNEI.

The chain recombines TRBV7-9 with TRBJ2-3; no reliable D call. The V and J ends lost 0 bases and 0 bases respectively, with 7 bases between them. This CDR3 has 15 residues. In germline, CDR1 is SEHNR, CDR2 FQNEAQ (reference sequence). CDR3 loop: CASSLARISTDTQYF. In nucleotides, the CDR3 is TGTGCCAGCAGCTTAGCGCGGATAAGCACAGATACGCAGTATTTT.

The V call is TRBV7-2, the J call TRBJ2-3; 8 bases match TRBD1. V was pared by 2 bases and J by 0 bases, with 1 base of the junction left unmatched. The CDR3 extends over 15 amino acids. Germline V CDR1 and CDR2: SGHTA, FQGNSA. CDR3 DNA sequence: TGTGCCAGCAGCTTACAGGGGGCTAGCACAGATACGCAGTATTTT. It yields the protein CASSLQGASTDTQYF.

This clone was counted between two and nine times. The chain links TRBV19 to TRBJ2-3; 9 bases line up with TRBD2. CDR3 length: 16 amino acids. Germline V gene sequence: CDR1 LNHDA, CDR2 SQIVND (reference sequence). V dropped 3 bases and J dropped 1; count of bases not matched to a gene: 5. CDR3 sequence (DNA): TGTGCCAGTAGTATGGAGCGGGGGGCAGGCACAGATACGCAGTATTTT. Translated: CASSMERGAGTDTQYF.

This chain connects TRBV6-5 to TRBJ1-6; D might be TRBD1 (5 bases). This CDR3 has 12 amino acids. Germline lookup yields CDR1 MNHEY and CDR2 SVGAGI. V was cut by 8 bases and J by 9 bases, with 11 bases left in between. The CDR3 region has the DNA TGTGCCAGCGGGATTGGGGGTTCACCCCTCCACTTT. Protein product: CASGIGGSPLHF.

This chain links TRBV4-1 with TRBJ1-5; D is unresolved. CDR3 length: 15 amino acids. Trimming cost V 1 base and J 2 bases, with 9 bases left between them. The germline CDR1 and CDR2 sequences are MGHRA and YSYEKL. Here the CDR3 reads CASSQVPFGNQPQHF. For the CDR3, the DNA is TGCGCCAGCAGCCAAGTGCCTTTTGGCAATCAGCCCCAGCATTTT.